In this sample, the clone carrying this T cell receptor (beta chain) turned up many times. This entry belongs to a study of T-cell reconstitution after alpha-beta-depleted transplantation in children. V lost 3 bases to trimming and J lost 2 bases, with 8 bases between them. This CDR3 is built from 13 residues. Library preparation (for TCRbeta) was performed with unique molecular identifiers. A single record per CDR3 protein comes from TCRdb applying MiXCR to the PCR reads. The sample shows over 150,000 distinct CDR3 sequences, 6.3% of them seen only once. This chain links TRBV12-3 or TRBV12-4 with TRBJ2-7; D unresolved. The sequences come from PBMCs, collected before TCRalphabeta/CD19-depleted stem cell transplant. This receptor was taken from a girl under three years old with combined immunodeficiency, due to receive a stem cell transplant. The CDR3 here is CASSFGRTYEQYF. CDR3 DNA sequence: TGTGCCAGCAGTTTTGGCCGCACCTACGAGCAGTACTTC.